The 26 T cell receptor beta chains reported below all come from one sample, sequenced in a study of blood T cell repertoires in COVID-19. Profiling relied on immunoSEQ multiplex PCR, and the TCRdb table lists in-frame clones only, not all of them. In the table there are 65,000 to 70,000 clones, approximately 86% of which are singletons. The sequencing input was peripheral blood. The receptors come from a man aged 50-60 years with acute or convalescent COVID-19.

J is TRBJ2-7 and V is TRBV5-4; D might be TRBD2 (6 bases). This CDR3 is built from 14 residues. CDR1 and CDR2 from the germline V gene are SGHNT and YYREEE (reference sequence). V was shortened by 4 bases and J by 4 bases, with 15 bases between the two germline ends. CDR3 nucleotides: TGTGCCAGCAGCGACCGGGACTTCTCATACGAGCAGTACTTC. It specifies CASSDRDFSYEQYF.

The chain couples TRBV25-1 to TRBJ1-5, with 7 bases that match TRBD1. J was trimmed by 5 bases and V by 3 bases; bases with no gene match: 1. The CDR3 extends over 13 amino acids. CDR1 and CDR2 (germline): MGHDK, SYGVNS. This chain's CDR3 is CASSDRGYQPQHF. The CDR3 coding sequence is TGTGCCAGCAGTGACAGGGGGTATCAGCCCCAGCATTTT. The variable domain in full, with the rest retrieved from reference TRBV25-1 and TRBJ1-5, is EADIYQTPRYLVIGTGKKITLECSQTMGHDKMYWYQQDPGMELHLIHYSYGVNSTEKGDLSSESTVSRIRTEHFPLTLESARPSHTSQYLCASSDRGYQPQHFGDGTRLSIL.

The chain has TRBV6-4 and TRBJ2-1; D may be TRBD1 (5 bases). Germline V gene sequence: CDR1 MRHNA, CDR2 SNTAGT. This CDR3 region has 18 residues. V was pared by 0 bases and J by 3 bases, with 18 bases between. CDR3 nucleotide sequence: TGTGCCAGCAGTGACTCGTTCACAGGACGTTGGAACTACAATGAGCAGTTCTTC. This translates into CASSDSFTGRWNYNEQFF.

There are a few counts of this clone. The rearrangement joins TRBV4-1 to TRBJ2-7, with D tentatively TRBD1 (6 bases). The V end lost 1 base, the J end lost 2 bases, and 9 bases lay between the germline ends. This CDR3 comprises 14 residues. Germline V gene sequence: CDR1 MGHRA, CDR2 YSYEKL. CDR3 protein: CASSQARGAYEQYF. The CDR3 bases are TGCGCCAGCAGCCAAGCCAGGGGCGCCTACGAGCAGTACTTC.

This clone was seen only once. This chain uses TRBV15 with TRBJ2-7; no clear D. The CDR3 is 15 residues long. Germline V gene sequence: CDR1 LNHNV, CDR2 YYDKDF (reference sequence). Trimming took 0 bases from V and 5 from J, leaving 14 bases between them. The CDR3 nucleotides read TGTGCCACCAGCAGAGAGGTTCACGGGTTAGACGAGCAGTACTTC. Protein sequence: CATSREVHGLDEQYF.

This chain links TRBV27 with TRBJ2-7; weak D call: TRBD1 (5 bases). Trimming took 3 bases from V and 4 from J, leaving 10 bases between them. Per germline, CDR1 MNHEY and CDR2 SMNVEV (reference sequence). This CDR3 has 13 residues. The CDR3 protein is CASSFREHYEQYF. In DNA, the CDR3 is TGTGCCAGCAGTTTCAGGGAACATTACGAGCAGTACTTC.

The count of this clone is one. The gene calls are TRBV27 and TRBJ2-2; 15 bases are a match to TRBD2. CDR1 MNHEY and CDR2 SMNVEV come from the germline V gene (reference sequence). This CDR3 region has 18 residues. V lost 2 bases to trimming and J lost 7 bases; unmatched junction nucleotides: 8. CDR3 region: CASSLPGLAGGPSGELFF. The CDR3, as DNA: TGTGCCAGCAGTTTACCCGGACTAGCGGGAGGGCCCAGCGGGGAGCTGTTTTTT.

The gene calls are TRBV29-1 and TRBJ2-3, with 9 bases identical to TRBD2. V was clipped by 3 bases and J by 3 bases; unmatched bases: 10. This CDR3 comprises 16 residues. The germline gives CDR1 SQVTM, CDR2 ANQGSEA. The CDR3 region has the DNA TGCAGCGTTGAGCGGGAGGGCAGGGGTAGGACAGATACGCAGTATTTT. It specifies CSVEREGRGRTDTQYF.

CDR3 sequence reads: CASSVSTLSGEPQHF. DNA for the CDR3: TGTGCCAGCAGCGTTAGCACTCTCTCAGGGGAGCCCCAGCATTTT. This rearrangement joins TRBV9 to TRBJ1-5; TRBD1 is a possible D gene (6 bases). Germline V gives CDR1 SGDLS, CDR2 YYNGEE. The CDR3 has 15 amino acids. V was clipped by 2 bases and J by 8 bases, with 17 bases between them.

J is TRBJ1-6 and V is TRBV6-4, with D perhaps matching TRBD1 (5 bases). With 8 bases removed from V and 6 bases from J, the gap between germline ends came to 11 bases. The CDR3 is made up of 13 amino acids. Per germline, CDR1 MRHNA and CDR2 SNTAGT. This CDR3 is CASLITGNSPLHF. CDR3 nucleotide sequence: TGTGCCAGCCTGATAACAGGTAATTCACCCCTCCACTTT.

This sequence joins TRBV5-1 and TRBJ1-5; D is unclear. The CDR3 has 13 amino acids. Trimming pared 4 bases from V and 8 bases from J, leaving 13 bases between. The germline gives CDR1 SGHRS, CDR2 YFSETQ. CDR3 protein: CASSPTPSEPQHF. The CDR3 DNA reads as TGCGCCAGCAGCCCGACACCGTCCGAGCCCCAGCATTTT.

This clone was seen only a few times. J is TRBJ2-7 and V is TRBV27; tentative D call: TRBD1 (6 bases). The CDR3 consists of 18 residues. Germline loops: CDR1 MNHEY, CDR2 SMNVEV (reference sequence). The V gene lost 4 bases and the J gene lost 3 bases, with 25 bases spanning the gap. The CDR3 DNA reads as TGTGCCAGCAGTTCTGTCCGGGACACCCAGACGGTTATCTACGAGCAGTACTTC. Amino acid sequence: CASSSVRDTQTVIYEQYF.

V gene TRBV9 combines with J gene TRBJ1-5; TRBD1 might be the D (6 bases). The V and J ends lost 3 bases and 4 bases respectively, with 11 bases between them. The CDR3 totals 14 residues. Germline V gives CDR1 SGDLS, CDR2 YYNGEE. The CDR3 loop is CASSETDSNQPQHF. For the CDR3, the DNA is TGTGCCAGCAGCGAGACGGACAGTAATCAGCCCCAGCATTTT.

CDR3: CAWSIGTPGANVLTF. The CDR3 DNA sequence: TGTGCCTGGAGTATAGGGACTCCTGGGGCCAACGTCCTGACTTTC. This chain links TRBV30 with TRBJ2-6, with D maybe TRBD2 (6 bases). The V and J ends lost 2 bases and 2 bases respectively, with 10 bases between them. The CDR3 is 15 residues long. Germline loops: CDR1 GTSNPN, CDR2 SVGIG (reference sequence).

The chain combines TRBV4-1 with TRBJ1-5; D might be TRBD1 (5 bases). Germline V gene data show CDR1 as MGHRA and CDR2 as YSYEKL. V was clipped by 0 bases and J by 7 bases, with 10 bases between them. This CDR3 comprises 14 residues. The CDR3: CASSQEGGWQPQHF. The CDR3 nucleotides are TGCGCCAGCAGCCAAGAGGGGGGGTGGCAGCCCCAGCATTTT.

This chain links TRBV4-2 with TRBJ2-1, with 8 bases matching TRBD1. In germline, CDR1 is LGHNA, CDR2 YNFKEQ. The V and J ends lost 4 bases and 4 bases, in that order; junction bases with no gene match: 6. This CDR3 is 15 amino acids long. Here the CDR3 reads CASSPPGQAYNEQFF. As DNA, the CDR3 is TGTGCCAGCAGCCCCCCGGGACAGGCTTACAATGAGCAGTTCTTC.

V is TRBV5-1 and J is TRBJ1-1; tentatively, D is TRBD1 (5 bases). Trimming cost V 5 bases and J 2 bases, with 16 bases left between them. The CDR3 contains 15 residues. CDR1 is SGHRS, CDR2 YFSETQ, per germline. The CDR3 loop is CASRARETDNTEAFF. CDR3 nucleotides: TGCGCCAGCAGAGCACGAGAGACAGATAACACTGAAGCTTTCTTT.

The chain employs TRBV5-1 and TRBJ2-5; TRBD2 matches at 14 bases. The CDR3 runs to 17 residues. With V trimmed by 3 bases and J by 5 bases, 9 bases remained unmatched. Germline loops: CDR1 SGHRS, CDR2 YFSETQ. The CDR3 region is CASSSGLAGGGLETQYF. The CDR3 DNA is TGCGCCAGCAGCTCAGGACTAGCGGGAGGAGGACTGGAGACCCAGTACTTC.

The V and J genes are TRBV4-1 and TRBJ2-2, with 8 bases that match TRBD1. V was clipped by 4 bases and J by 6 bases; unmatched bases: 4. This CDR3 region has 14 residues. CDR1 is MGHRA and CDR2 is YSYEKL in the germline V gene. In DNA form, the CDR3 reads TGCGCCAGCAGCCGAACACAGGGGGCCGGGGAGCTGTTTTTT. Encoded protein: CASSRTQGAGELFF.

The rearrangement links TRBV5-1 to TRBJ2-1, with D possibly matching TRBD1 (5 bases). Germline V gives CDR1 SGHRS, CDR2 YFSETQ. V lost 6 bases and J lost 9, with 13 bases in between. The CDR3 covers 12 residues. The CDR3 here is CASKLGRGEQFF. CDR3 bases: TGCGCCAGCAAGTTGGGGCGTGGTGAGCAGTTCTTC.

This chain joins TRBV30 and TRBJ2-5; 8 nucleotides line up with TRBD1. From germline, CDR1 is GTSNPN and CDR2 SVGIG (reference sequence). CDR3 length equals 14 residues. J was trimmed by 4 bases and V by 2 bases; bases with no gene match: 6. Written as DNA, the CDR3 is TGTGCCTGGAGTTCGGGACAGGCTGGAGAGACCCAGTACTTC. It encodes CAWSSGQAGETQYF.

The J gene is TRBJ1-3, the V gene TRBV10-3, with 12 bases matching TRBD1. V was pared by 6 bases and J by 2 bases, with 2 bases of the junction left unmatched. Germline CDR1 reads ENHRY; CDR2 reads SYGVKD. The CDR3 covers 15 residues. The CDR3 DNA follows: TGTGCCATCAGCCGGGACAGGGGGCCTGGAAACACCATATATTTT. Translated: CAISRDRGPGNTIYF.

The chain links TRBV28 to TRBJ1-5, with TRBD1 matching over 9 bases. V shed 8 bases, J shed 9 bases, and the junction held 14 bases outside the gene matches. In germline, CDR1 is MDHEN, CDR2 SYDVKM. The CDR3 covers 15 residues. Here the CDR3 reads CASGTQGAGITPQHF. The CDR3 DNA is TGTGCCAGCGGAACACAGGGGGCCGGCATTACGCCCCAGCATTTT.

CDR3 nucleotide sequence: TGTGCCAGCCTGGACAGGGGGGCATACGAGCAGTACTTC. This sequence encodes CASLDRGAYEQYF. The chain has TRBV2 and TRBJ2-5; 10 positions agree with TRBD1. Judging by the DNA end, TRBJ2-7 fits better; the J call may be wrong. From germline, CDR1 is SNHLY and CDR2 FYNNEI. The CDR3 is made up of 13 amino acids.

The V gene is TRBV20-1, the J gene TRBJ2-4, with 9 bases lining up with TRBD2. This CDR3 region has 15 residues. Germline values: CDR1 DFQATT, CDR2 SNEGSKA (reference sequence). The junction had 8 bases not matched to a gene; V was cut back by 3 bases and J by 5 bases. The CDR3 spells CSASPGLALENIQYF. The CDR3 DNA is TGCAGTGCTAGTCCCGGACTAGCGCTCGAAAACATTCAGTACTTC.

The chain joins TRBV11-2 to TRBJ2-1; no definite D call. V lost 0 bases and J 4 bases, leaving 4 bases between the germline ends. The CDR3 runs to 13 residues. CDR1 is SGHAT, CDR2 FQNNGV, per germline. The CDR3 is CASSLDTYNEQFF. DNA for the CDR3: TGTGCCAGCAGCTTAGATACATACAATGAGCAGTTCTTC.